This TCR beta chain appears in the sequencing data of a study of T-cell reconstitution after alpha-beta-depleted transplantation in children. The CDR3 is made up of 15 amino acids. CDR1 and CDR2 from the germline V gene are LNHNV and YYDKDF (reference sequence). The V gene end was trimmed by 0 bases and the J gene end by 8 bases; junction bases not matched to a gene: 7. This clonotype has just a few counts. For TCRbeta, the library was prepared with unique molecular identifiers. TCRdb independently ran MiXCR on the PCR reads; one entry per CDR3 protein. There are approximately 510,000 distinct CDR3 sequences in the sample; about 18% occur only once, and 3.3% lies in the top ten.

The TCR was taken from a human donor who donated a stem cell graft to a child with acute lymphoblastic leukemia. The V and J genes are TRBV15 and TRBJ2-5, with TRBD1 identical over 9 bases. Material: PBMCs from the stem cell graft donor, obtained from the stem cell graft. CDR3 sequence reads: CATSRDPGTGKTQYF. CDR3 DNA: TGTGCCACCAGCAGAGATCCCGGGACAGGGAAAACCCAGTACTTC.